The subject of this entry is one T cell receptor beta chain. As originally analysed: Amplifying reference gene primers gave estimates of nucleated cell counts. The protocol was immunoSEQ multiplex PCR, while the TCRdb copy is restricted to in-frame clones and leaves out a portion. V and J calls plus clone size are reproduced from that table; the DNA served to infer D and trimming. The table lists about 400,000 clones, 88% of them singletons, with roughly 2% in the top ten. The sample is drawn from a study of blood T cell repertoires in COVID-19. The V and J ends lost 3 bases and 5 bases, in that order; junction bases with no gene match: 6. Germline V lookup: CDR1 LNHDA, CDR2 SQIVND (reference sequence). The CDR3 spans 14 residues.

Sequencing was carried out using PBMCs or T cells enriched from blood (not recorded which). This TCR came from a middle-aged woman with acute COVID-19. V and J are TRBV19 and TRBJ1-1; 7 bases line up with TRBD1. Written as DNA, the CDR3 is TGTGCCAGTAGTATCAGGGGGGCTCGTACTGAAGCTTTCTTT. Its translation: CASSIRGARTEAFF. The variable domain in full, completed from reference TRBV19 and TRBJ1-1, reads DGGITQSPKYLFRKEGQNVTLSCEQNLNHDAMYWYRQDPGQGLRLIYYSQIVNDFQKGDIAEGYSVSREKKESFPLTVTSAQKNPTAFYLCASSIRGARTEAFFGQGTRLTVV.